This TCR beta chain came from a study of blood T cell repertoires in COVID-19. Study summary: The United States, Italy and Spain provided the acute and convalescent COVID-19 samples.

Residents of about two dozen US areas, aged about 18 to 95 years, made up the participants. TCRdb's table, derived via immunoSEQ multiplex PCR, lists solely in-frame clones and lacks some. The profile shows roughly 180,000 clones, around 85% of them singletons. The length of the CDR3 is 16 residues. V lost 8 bases and J lost 2; bases outside the gene matches: 11. Germline V CDR1 and CDR2: LGHNA, YNFKEQ. The sequence came from a man in his forties or fifties who had recovered from COVID-19. The rearrangement uses TRBV4-2 and TRBJ2-3; 9 bases map to TRBD2. Sequencing input: PBMCs or T cells enriched from blood (not recorded which). This chain's CDR3 is CASREAGGANTDTQYF. The DNA for the CDR3 is TGTGCCAGCCGAGAGGCGGGGGGGGCCAACACAGATACGCAGTATTTT.